This entry concerns a single T cell receptor beta chain. The target antigen is unknown. Noted time point: patch test 3, about 24 weeks after DPC sensitization. The treatment is: therapeutic diphenylcyclopropenone sensitization with weekly scalp DPC. Each patch-test visit's blood sample preceded patch application. This entry comes from a study of human T cells and chemical hapten exposure. Findings and caveats of the study: Patch test score was positively correlated with the counts of PT1 expanded TCRs. TCRs at a frequency above 1 in 1000 stayed unchanged with DPC sensitization.

TCRdb fed the RACE reads into MiXCR, producing one record per CDR3 protein. Of approximately 97,000 distinct CDR3 sequences in the sample, 25% to 35% were seen once. This receptor was obtained from a man aged 40-49 years with alopecia areata. Some clones in this sample may be carry-over from other donors' samples. This material consisted of whole blood, taken in connection with sensitization to the hapten diphenylcyclopropenone (DPC).

CDR3 protein: CSGGSGNTIYF. CDR3 bases: TGCAGCGGGGGGAGCGGAAACACCATATATTTT. The V call is TRBV29-1, the J call TRBJ1-3; maybe TRBD1 (5 bases). This CDR3 is 11 amino acids long. The germline gives CDR1 SQVTM, CDR2 ANQGSEA. Trimming cost V 7 bases and J 4 bases, with 8 bases left between them.